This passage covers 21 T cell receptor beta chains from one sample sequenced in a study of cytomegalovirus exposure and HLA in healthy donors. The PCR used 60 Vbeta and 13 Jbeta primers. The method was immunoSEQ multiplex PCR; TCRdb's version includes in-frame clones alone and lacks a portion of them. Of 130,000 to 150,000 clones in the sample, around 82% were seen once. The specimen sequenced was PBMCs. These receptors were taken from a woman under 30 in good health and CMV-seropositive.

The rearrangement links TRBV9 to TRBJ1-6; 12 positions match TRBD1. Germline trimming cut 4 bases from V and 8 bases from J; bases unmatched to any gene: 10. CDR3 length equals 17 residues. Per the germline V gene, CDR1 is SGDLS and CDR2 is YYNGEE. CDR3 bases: TGTGCCAGCAGCCCAAGAGGGGACAGGGGGCGGGATTCACCCCTCCACTTT. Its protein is CASSPRGDRGRDSPLHF.

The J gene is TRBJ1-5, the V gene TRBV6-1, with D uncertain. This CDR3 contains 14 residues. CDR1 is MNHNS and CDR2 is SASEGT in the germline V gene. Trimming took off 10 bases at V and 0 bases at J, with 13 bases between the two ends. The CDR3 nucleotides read TGTGCCACCCACCGGGGAGATAGCAATCAGCCCCAGCATTTT. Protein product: CATHRGDSNQPQHF.

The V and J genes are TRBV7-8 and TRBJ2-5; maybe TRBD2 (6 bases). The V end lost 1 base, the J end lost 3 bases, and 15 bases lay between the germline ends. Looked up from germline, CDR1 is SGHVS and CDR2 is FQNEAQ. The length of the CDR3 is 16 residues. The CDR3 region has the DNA TGTGCCAGCAGCTTAGGGGTAGCGGCTTTTAAAGAGACCCAGTACTTC. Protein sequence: CASSLGVAAFKETQYF.

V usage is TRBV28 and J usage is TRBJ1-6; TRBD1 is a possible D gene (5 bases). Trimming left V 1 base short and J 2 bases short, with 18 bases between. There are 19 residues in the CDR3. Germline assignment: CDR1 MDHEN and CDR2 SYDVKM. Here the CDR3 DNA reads TGTGCCAGCAGTTTATACCTAATACAGGAGCTGGCCTATAATTCACCCCTCCACTTT. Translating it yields CASSLYLIQELAYNSPLHF. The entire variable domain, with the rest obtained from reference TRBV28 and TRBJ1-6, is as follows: DVKVTQSSRYLVKRTGEKVFLECVQDMDHENMFWYRQDPGLGLRLIYFSYDVKMKEKGDIPEGYSVSREKKERFSLILESASTNQTSMYLCASSLYLIQELAYNSPLHFGNGTRLTVT.

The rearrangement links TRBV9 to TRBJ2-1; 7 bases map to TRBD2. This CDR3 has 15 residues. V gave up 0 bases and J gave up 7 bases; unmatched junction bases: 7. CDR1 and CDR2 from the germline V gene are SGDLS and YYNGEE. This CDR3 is CASSVGAGVGNEQFF. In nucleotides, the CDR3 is TGTGCCAGCAGCGTAGGTGCGGGGGTGGGGAATGAGCAGTTCTTC.

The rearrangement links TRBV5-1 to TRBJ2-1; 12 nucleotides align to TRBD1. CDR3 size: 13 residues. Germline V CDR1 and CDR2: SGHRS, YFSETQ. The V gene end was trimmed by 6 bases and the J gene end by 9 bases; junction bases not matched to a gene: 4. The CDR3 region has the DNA TGCGCCAGCACCGGGACAGGGGGCAGTGAGCAGTTCTTC. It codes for CASTGTGGSEQFF.

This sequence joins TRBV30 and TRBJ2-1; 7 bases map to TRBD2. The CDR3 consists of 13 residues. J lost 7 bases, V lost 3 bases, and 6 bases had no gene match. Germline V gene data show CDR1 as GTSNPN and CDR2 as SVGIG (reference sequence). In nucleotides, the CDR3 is TGTGCCTGGAGGGGCAATAGCGGGAATGAGCAGTTCTTC. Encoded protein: CAWRGNSGNEQFF.

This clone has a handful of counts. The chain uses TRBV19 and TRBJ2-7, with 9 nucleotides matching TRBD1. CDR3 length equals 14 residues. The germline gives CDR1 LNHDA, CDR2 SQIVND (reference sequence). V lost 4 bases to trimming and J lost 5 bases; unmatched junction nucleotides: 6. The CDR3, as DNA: TGTGCCAGTAGTAACGGACAGGGGTTCAACGAGCAGTACTTC. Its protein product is CASSNGQGFNEQYF.

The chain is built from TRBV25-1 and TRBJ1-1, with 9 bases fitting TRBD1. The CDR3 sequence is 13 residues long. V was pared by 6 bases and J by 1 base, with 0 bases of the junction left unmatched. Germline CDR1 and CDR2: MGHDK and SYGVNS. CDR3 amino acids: CASRDRGNTEAFF. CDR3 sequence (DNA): TGTGCCAGCAGGGACAGGGGGAACACTGAAGCTTTCTTT.

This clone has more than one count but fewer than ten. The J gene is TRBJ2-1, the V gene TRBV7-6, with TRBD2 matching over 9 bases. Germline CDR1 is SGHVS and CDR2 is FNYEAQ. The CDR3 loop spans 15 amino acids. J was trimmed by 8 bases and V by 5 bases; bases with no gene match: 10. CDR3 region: CASSPPGLAKYEQFF. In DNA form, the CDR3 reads TGTGCCAGCAGCCCCCCCGGACTAGCGAAATATGAGCAGTTCTTC.

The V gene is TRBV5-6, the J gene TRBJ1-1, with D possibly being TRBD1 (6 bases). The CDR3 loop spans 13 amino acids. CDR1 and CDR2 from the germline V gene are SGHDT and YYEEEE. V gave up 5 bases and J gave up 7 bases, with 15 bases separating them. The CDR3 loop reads CASRFNRAFEAFF. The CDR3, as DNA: TGTGCCAGCAGATTCAACAGGGCCTTTGAAGCTTTCTTT.

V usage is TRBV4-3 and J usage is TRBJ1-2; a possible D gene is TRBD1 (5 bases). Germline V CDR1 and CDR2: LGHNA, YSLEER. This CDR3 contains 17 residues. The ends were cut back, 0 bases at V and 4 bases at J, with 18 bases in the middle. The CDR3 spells CASSQEWTRQLGYGYTF. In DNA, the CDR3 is TGCGCCAGCAGCCAAGAGTGGACGAGACAGTTGGGCTATGGCTACACCTTC.

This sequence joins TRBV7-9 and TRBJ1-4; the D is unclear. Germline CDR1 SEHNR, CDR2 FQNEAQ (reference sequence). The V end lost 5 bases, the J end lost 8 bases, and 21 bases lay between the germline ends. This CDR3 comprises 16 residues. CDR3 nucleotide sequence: TGTGCCAGCAGCCATAGCGGGGTTGCTCGTGGCGAAAAACTGTTTTTT. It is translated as CASSHSGVARGEKLFF.

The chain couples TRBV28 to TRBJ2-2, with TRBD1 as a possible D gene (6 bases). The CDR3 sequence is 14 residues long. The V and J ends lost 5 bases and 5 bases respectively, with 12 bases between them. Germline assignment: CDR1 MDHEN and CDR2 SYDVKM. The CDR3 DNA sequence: TGTGCCAGCAGTGGCTACAGGGAAACCGGGGAGCTGTTTTTT. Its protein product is CASSGYRETGELFF.

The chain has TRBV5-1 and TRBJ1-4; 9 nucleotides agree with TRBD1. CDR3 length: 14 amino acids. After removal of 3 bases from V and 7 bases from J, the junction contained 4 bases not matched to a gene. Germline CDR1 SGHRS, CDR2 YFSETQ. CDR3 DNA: TGCGCCAGCAGCTCTGGACAGGGGAGTGAAAAACTGTTTTTT. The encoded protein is CASSSGQGSEKLFF.

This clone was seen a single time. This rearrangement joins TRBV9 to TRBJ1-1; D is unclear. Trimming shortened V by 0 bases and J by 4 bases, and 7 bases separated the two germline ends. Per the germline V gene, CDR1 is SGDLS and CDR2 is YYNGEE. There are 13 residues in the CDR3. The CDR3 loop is CASSVDAGTEAFF. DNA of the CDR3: TGTGCCAGCAGCGTAGACGCGGGCACTGAAGCTTTCTTT.

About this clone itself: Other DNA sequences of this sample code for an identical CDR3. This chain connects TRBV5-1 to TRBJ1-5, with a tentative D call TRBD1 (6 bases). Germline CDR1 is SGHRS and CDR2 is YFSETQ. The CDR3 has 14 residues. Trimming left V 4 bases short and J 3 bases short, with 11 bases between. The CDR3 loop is CASSPTGNNQPQHF. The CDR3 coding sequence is TGCGCCAGCAGCCCGACAGGTAACAATCAGCCCCAGCATTTT.

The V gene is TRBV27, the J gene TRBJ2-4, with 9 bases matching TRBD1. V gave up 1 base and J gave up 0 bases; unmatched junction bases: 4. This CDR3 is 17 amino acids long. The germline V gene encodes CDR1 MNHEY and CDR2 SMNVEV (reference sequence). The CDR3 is CASSLLRQGVAKNIQYF. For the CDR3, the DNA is TGTGCCAGCAGTTTATTACGACAGGGGGTAGCCAAAAACATTCAGTACTTC.

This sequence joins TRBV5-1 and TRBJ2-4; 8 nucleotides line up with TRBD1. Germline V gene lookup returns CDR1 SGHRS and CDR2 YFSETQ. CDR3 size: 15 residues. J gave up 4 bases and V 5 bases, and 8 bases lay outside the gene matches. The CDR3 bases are TGCGCCAGCAGAGAGGGACAGGCGGAAAAAAACATTCAGTACTTC. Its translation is CASREGQAEKNIQYF.

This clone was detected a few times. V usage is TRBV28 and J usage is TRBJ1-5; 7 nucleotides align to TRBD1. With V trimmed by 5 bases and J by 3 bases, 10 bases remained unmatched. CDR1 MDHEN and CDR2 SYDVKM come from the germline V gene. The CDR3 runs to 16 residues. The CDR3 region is CASSPNRGTLNQPQHF. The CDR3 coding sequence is TGTGCCAGCAGTCCTAACAGGGGAACCCTCAATCAGCCCCAGCATTTT.

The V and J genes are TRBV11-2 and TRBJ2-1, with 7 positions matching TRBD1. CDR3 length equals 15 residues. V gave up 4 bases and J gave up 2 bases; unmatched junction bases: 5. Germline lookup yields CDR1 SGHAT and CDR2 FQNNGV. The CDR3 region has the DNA TGTGCCAGCAGCTCAAGGGACAGCGCCTACAATGAGCAGTTCTTC. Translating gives CASSSRDSAYNEQFF.